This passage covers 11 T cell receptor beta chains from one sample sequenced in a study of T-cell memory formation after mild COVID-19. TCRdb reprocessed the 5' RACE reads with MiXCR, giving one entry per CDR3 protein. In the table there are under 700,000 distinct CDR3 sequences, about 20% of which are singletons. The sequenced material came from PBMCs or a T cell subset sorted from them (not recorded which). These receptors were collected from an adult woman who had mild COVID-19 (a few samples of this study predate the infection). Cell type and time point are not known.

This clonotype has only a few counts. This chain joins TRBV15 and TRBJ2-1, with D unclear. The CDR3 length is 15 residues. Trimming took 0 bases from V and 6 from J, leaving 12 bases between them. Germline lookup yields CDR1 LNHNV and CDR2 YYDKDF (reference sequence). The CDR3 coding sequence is TGTGCCACCAGCAGAGATGGTGGTATCCCCAATGAGCAGTTCTTC. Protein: CATSRDGGIPNEQFF.

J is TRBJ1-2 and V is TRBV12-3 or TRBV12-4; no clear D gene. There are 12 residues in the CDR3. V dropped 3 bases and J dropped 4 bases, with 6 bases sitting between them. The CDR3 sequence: CASSFSAYGYTF. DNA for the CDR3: TGTGCCAGCAGTTTCTCCGCCTATGGCTACACCTTC.

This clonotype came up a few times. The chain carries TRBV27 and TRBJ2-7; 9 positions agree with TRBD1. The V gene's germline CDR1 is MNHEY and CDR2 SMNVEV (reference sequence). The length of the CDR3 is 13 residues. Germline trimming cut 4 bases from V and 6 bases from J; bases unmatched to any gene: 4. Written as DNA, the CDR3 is TGTGCCAGCAGTTCACAGGGGGCAGGCGAGCAGTACTTC. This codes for CASSSQGAGEQYF.

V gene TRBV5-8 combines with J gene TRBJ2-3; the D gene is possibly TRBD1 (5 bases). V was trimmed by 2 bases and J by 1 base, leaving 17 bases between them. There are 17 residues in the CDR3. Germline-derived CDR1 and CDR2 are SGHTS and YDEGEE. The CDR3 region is CASSFHSRGSGTDTQYF. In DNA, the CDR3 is TGTGCCAGCAGCTTTCACTCTAGGGGAAGCGGCACAGATACGCAGTATTTT.

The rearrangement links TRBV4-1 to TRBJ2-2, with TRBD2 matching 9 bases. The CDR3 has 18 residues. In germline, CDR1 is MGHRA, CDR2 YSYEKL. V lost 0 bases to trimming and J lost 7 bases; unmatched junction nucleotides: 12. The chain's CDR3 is CASSQEEIAGVYGGELFF. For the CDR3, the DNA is TGCGCCAGCAGCCAAGAAGAAATAGCGGGAGTCTATGGCGGGGAGCTGTTTTTT.

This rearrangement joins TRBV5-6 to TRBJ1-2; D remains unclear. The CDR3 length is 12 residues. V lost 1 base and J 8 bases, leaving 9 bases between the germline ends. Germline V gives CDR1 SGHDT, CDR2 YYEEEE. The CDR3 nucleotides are TGTGCCAGCAGCTTGATGGGAACCGGCTACACCTTC. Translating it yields CASSLMGTGYTF.

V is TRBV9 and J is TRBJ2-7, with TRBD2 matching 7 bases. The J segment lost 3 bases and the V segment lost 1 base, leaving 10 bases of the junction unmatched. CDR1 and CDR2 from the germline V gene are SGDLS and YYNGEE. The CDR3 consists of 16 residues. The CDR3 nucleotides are TGTGCCAGCAGCGTAAAAAGCGGACTAGGAGACTACGAGCAGTACTTC. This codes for CASSVKSGLGDYEQYF.

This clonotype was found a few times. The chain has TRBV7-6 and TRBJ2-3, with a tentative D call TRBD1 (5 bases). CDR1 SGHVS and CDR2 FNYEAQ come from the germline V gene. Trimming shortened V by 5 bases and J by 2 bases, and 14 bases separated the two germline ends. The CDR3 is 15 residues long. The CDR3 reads CASSDKVGLTDTQYF. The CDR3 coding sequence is TGTGCCAGCAGCGACAAGGTGGGGCTCACAGATACGCAGTATTTT.

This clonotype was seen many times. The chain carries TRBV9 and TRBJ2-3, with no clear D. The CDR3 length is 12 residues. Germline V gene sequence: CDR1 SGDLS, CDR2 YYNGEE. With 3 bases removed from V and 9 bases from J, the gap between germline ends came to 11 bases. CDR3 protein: CASSAPGPTQYF. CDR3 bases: TGTGCCAGCAGCGCCCCGGGCCCGACGCAGTATTTT.

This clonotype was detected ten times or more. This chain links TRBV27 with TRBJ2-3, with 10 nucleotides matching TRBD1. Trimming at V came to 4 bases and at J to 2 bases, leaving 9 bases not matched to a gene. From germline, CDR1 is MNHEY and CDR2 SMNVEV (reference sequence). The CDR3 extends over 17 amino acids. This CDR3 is CASSWTGGSLFTDTQYF. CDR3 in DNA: TGTGCCAGCAGTTGGACAGGGGGGAGCCTCTTCACAGATACGCAGTATTTT.

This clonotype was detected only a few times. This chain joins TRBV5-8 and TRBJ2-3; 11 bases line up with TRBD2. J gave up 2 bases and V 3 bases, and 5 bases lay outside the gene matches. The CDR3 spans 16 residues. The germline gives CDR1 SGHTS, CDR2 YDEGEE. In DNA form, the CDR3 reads TGTGCCAGCAGCTGGGGGACTAGCGGATTCACAGATACGCAGTATTTT. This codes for CASSWGTSGFTDTQYF.